This TCR beta chain was sequenced for a study of OX40 agonist ivuxolimab in advanced cancers. The V segment lost 5 bases and the J segment 4 bases; nucleotides outside the gene matches: 2. The CDR3 totals 15 residues. CDR1 and CDR2 from the germline V gene are LNHDA and SQIVND (reference sequence). TCRdb's copy holds only in-frame clones and misses some; the assay was immunoSEQ multiplex PCR. The sample has nearly 3,000 clones, 65% to 80% seen once. The rearrangement joins TRBV19 to TRBJ2-2; 12 positions match TRBD2. Sample: CD4+ or CD8+ T cells sorted from blood, taken in a trial of the OX40 agonist ivuxolimab. This sequence originates from an adult with an advanced solid tumor such as melanoma, head and neck, liver or kidney cancer. The CDR3 coding sequence is TGTGCCAGTAGTTGGACTAGCGGGACCACCGGGGAGCTGTTTTTT. Its protein product is CASSWTSGTTGELFF.